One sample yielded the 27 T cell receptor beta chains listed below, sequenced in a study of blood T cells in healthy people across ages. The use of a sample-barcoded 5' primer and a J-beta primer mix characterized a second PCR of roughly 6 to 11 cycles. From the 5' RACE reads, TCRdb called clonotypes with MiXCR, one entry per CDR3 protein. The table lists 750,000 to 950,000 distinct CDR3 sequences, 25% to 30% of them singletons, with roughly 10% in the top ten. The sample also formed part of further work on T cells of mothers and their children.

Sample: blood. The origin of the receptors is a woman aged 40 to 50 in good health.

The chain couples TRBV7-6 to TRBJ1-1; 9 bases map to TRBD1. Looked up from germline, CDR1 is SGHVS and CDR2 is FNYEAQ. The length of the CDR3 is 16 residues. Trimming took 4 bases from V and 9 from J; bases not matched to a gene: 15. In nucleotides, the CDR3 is TGTGCCAGCAGCTCTTCCTCCGGGACAGGGAAGGTAAAAGCTTTCTTT. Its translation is CASSSSSGTGKVKAFF.

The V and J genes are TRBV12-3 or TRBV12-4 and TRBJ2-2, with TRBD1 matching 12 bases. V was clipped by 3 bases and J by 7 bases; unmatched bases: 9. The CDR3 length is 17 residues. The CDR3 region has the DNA TGTGCCAGCAGTTTCCGCCGGGACAGGGGGCTCGGCGGGGAGCTGTTTTTT. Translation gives CASSFRRDRGLGGELFF.

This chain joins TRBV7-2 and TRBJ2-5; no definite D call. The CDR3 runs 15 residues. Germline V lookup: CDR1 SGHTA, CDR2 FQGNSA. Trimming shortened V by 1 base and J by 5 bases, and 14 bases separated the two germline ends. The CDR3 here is CASSLGQVFGETQYF. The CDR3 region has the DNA TGTGCCAGCAGCTTAGGGCAGGTCTTTGGGGAGACCCAGTACTTC.

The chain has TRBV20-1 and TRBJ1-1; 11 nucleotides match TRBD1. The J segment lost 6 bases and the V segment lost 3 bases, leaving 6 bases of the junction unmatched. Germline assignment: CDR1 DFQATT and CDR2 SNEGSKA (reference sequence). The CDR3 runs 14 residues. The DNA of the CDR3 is TGCAGTGCTAGTGGGACAGGGGGAGTTGCTGAAGCTTTCTTT. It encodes CSASGTGGVAEAFF.

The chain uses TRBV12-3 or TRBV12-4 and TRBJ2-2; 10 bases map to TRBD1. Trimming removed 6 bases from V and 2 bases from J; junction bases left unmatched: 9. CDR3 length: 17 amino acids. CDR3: CASSSGTGAFNTGELFF. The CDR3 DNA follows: TGTGCCAGCAGCTCTGGGACAGGGGCCTTTAACACCGGGGAGCTGTTTTTT.

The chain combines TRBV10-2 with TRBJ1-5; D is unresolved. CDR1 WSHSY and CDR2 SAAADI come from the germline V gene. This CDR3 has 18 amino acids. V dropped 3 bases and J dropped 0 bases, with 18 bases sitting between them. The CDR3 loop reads CASSEPARSAFSNQPQHF. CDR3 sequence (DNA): TGCGCCAGCAGTGAACCCGCCCGATCAGCCTTTAGCAATCAGCCCCAGCATTTT.

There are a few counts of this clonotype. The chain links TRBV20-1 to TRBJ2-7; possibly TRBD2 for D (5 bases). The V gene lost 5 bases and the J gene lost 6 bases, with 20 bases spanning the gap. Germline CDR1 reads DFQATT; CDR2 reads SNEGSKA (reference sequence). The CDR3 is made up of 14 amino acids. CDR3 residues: CSAGVDYRPGEQYF. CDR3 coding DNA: TGCAGTGCTGGGGTTGACTACCGCCCCGGCGAGCAGTACTTC.

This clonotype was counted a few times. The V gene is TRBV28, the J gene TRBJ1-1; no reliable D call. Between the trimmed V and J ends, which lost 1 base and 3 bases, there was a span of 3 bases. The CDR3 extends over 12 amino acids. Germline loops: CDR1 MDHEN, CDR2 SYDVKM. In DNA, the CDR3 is TGTGCCAGCAGTTTATACTACACTGAAGCTTTCTTT. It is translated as CASSLYYTEAFF.

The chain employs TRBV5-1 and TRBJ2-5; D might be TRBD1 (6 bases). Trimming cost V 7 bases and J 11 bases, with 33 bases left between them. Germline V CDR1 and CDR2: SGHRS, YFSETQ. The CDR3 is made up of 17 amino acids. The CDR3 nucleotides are TGCGCCAGCTCGCCCCCACAGGGTCTTTTTGTCGACAATGAGCAGTACTTC. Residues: CASSPPQGLFVDNEQYF.

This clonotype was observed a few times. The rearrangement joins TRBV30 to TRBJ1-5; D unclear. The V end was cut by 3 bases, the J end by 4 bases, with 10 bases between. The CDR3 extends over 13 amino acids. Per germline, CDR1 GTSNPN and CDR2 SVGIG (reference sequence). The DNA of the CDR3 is TGTGCCTGGAGACTTGGGTCGAATCAGCCCCAGCATTTT. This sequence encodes CAWRLGSNQPQHF.

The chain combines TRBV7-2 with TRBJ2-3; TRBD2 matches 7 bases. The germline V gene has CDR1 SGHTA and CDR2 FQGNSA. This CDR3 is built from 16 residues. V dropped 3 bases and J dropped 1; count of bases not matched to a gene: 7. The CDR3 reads CASSFTWGGGTDTQYF. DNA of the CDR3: TGTGCCAGCAGCTTTACTTGGGGGGGGGGCACAGATACGCAGTATTTT. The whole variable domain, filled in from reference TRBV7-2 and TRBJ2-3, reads GAGVSQSPSNKVTEKGKDVELRCDPISGHTALYWYRQSLGQGLEFLIYFQGNSAPDKSGLPSDRFSAERTGGSVSTLTIQRTQQEDSAVYLCASSFTWGGGTDTQYFGPGTRLTVL.

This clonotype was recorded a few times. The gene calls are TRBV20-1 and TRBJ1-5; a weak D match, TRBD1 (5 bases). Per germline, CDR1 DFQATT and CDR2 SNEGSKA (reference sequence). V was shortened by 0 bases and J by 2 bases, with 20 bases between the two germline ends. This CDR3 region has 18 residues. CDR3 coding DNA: TGCAGTGCTAGAGATAATCCGTGGGGGGGGTTTGGCAATCAGCCCCAGCATTTT. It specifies CSARDNPWGGFGNQPQHF.

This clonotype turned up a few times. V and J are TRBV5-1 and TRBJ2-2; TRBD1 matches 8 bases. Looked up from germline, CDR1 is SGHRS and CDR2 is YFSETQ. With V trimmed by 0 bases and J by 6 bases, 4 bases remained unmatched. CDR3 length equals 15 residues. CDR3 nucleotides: TGCGCCAGCAGCTTGGAACCAGGGGGCTCCGGGGAGCTGTTTTTT. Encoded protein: CASSLEPGGSGELFF.

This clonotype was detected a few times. CDR3 sequence reads: CASSLWAGGGETQYF. The CDR3, as DNA: TGTGCCAGCAGTTTATGGGCGGGGGGTGGGGAGACCCAGTACTTC. The rearrangement links TRBV28 to TRBJ2-5; 8 nucleotides line up with TRBD2. The CDR3 has 15 amino acids. Germline V gene lookup returns CDR1 MDHEN and CDR2 SYDVKM. The V and J ends lost 0 bases and 5 bases, in that order; junction bases with no gene match: 5.

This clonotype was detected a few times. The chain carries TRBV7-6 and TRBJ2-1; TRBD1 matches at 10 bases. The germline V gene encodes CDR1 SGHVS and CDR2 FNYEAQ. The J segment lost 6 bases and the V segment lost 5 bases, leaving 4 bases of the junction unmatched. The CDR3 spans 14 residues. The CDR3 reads CASSHGQGGNEQFF. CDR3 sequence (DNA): TGTGCCAGCAGCCACGGACAGGGGGGCAATGAGCAGTTCTTC.

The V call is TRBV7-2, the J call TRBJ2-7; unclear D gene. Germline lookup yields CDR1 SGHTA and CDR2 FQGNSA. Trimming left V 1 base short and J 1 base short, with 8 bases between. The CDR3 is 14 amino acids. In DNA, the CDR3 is TGTGCCAGCAGCTTAGGAGAGGAATCCTACGAGCAGTACTTC. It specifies CASSLGEESYEQYF.

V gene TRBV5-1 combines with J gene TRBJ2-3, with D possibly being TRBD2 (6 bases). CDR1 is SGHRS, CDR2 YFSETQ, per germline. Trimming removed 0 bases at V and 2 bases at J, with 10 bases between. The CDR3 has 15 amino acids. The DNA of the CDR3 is TGCGCCAGCAGCTTGGGATCGGGAGCCACAGATACGCAGTATTTT. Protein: CASSLGSGATDTQYF.

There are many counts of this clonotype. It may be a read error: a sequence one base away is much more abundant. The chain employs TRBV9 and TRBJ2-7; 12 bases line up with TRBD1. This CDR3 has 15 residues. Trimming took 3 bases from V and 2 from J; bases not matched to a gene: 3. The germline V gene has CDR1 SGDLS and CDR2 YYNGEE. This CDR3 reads CASSAGQGATYEQYF. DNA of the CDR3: TGTGCCAGCAGCGCGGGACAGGGGGCCACCTACGAGCAGTACTTC.

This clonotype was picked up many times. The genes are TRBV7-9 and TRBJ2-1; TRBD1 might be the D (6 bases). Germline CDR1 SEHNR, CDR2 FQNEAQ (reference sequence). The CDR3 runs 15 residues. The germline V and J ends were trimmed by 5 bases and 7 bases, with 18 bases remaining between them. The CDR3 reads CASSLGRQVVNEQFF. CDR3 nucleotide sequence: TGTGCCAGCAGCCTCGGCAGACAGGTGGTAAATGAGCAGTTCTTC.

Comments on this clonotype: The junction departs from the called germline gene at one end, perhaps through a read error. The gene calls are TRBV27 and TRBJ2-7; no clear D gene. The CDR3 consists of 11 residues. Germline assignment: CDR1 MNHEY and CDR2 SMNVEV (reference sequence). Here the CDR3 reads CAGSLFGEQYF. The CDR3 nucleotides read TGTGCCGGCAGTTTATTCGGGGAGCAGTACTTC.

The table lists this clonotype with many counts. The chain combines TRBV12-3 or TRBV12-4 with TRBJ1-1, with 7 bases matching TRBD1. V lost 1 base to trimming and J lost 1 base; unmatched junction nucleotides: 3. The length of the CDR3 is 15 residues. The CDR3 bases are TGTGCCAGCAGTTTAGTCAACAGGGGGAACACTGAAGCTTTCTTT. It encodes CASSLVNRGNTEAFF.

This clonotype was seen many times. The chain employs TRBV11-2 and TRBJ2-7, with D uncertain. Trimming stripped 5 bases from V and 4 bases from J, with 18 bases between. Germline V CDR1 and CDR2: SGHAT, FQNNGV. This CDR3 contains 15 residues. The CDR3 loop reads CASSMWTSKTYEQYF. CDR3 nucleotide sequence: TGTGCCAGCAGCATGTGGACCTCCAAGACGTACGAGCAGTACTTC.

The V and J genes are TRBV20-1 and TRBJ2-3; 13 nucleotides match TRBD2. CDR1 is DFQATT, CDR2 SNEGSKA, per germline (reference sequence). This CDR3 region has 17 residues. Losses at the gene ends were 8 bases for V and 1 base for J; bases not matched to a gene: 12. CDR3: CSPTSGGLHPRTDTQYF. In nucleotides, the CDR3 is TGCAGTCCGACTAGCGGGGGGCTCCACCCACGCACAGATACGCAGTATTTT.

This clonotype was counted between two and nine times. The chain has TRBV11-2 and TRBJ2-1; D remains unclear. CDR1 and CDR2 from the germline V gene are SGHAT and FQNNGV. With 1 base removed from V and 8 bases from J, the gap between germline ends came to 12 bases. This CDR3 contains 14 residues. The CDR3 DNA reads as TGTGCCAGCAGCTTAGGTTTTATGGGTGATGAGCAGTTCTTC. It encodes CASSLGFMGDEQFF.

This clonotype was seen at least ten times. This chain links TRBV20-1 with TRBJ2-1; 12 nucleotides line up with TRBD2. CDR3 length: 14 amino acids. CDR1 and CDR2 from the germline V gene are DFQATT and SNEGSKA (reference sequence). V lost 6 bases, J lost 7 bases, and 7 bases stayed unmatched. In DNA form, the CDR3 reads TGCAGTGCCCTAGCGGGGGGGCCAGTGAATGAGCAGTTCTTC. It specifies CSALAGGPVNEQFF.

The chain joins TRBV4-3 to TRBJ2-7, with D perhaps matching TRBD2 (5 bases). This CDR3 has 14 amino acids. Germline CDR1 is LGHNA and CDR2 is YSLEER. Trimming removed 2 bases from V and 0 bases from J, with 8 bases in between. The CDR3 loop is CASSQSRGSYEQYF. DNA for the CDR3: TGCGCCAGCAGCCAAAGTCGGGGCTCCTACGAGCAGTACTTC.

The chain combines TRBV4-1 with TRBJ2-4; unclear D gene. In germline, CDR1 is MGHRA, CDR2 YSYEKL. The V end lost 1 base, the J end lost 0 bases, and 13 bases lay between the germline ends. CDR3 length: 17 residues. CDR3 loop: CASSQVDRSLAKNIQYF. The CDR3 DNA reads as TGCGCCAGCAGCCAAGTGGATAGGTCCCTAGCCAAAAACATTCAGTACTTC.